These 18 T cell receptor beta chains came from one sample sequenced in a study of early T cells in non-severe SARS-CoV-2 infection. TCRdb reprocessed the 5' RACE reads via MiXCR and lists one record per CDR3 protein. The sample lists some 50,000 distinct CDR3 sequences; approximately 10% were seen once. This sample comprised whole blood, obtained at baseline. The origin of the receptors is an adult who was a healthcare worker with PCR-confirmed SARS-CoV-2 infection or an uninfected control (not recorded which).

This clonotype has more than one count but fewer than ten. The rearrangement joins TRBV10-1 to TRBJ2-5; perhaps D is TRBD1 or TRBD2 (5 bases each). Trimming shortened V by 7 bases and J by 2 bases, and 14 bases separated the two germline ends. CDR3 length: 14 residues. Germline V CDR1 and CDR2: WNHNN, SYGVQD (reference sequence). CDR3 region: CASNSGPPQETQYF. The CDR3 bases are TGCGCCAGCAATTCGGGACCCCCACAAGAGACCCAGTACTTC.

This clonotype was detected only a few times. This chain joins TRBV7-9 and TRBJ1-2; D is unresolved. V was pared by 5 bases and J by 1 base, with 14 bases between. Germline V gives CDR1 SEHNR, CDR2 FQNEAQ (reference sequence). The CDR3 has 15 amino acids. In nucleotides, the CDR3 is TGTGCCAGCAGCCCGCCCCAAGCCTATAACTATGGCTACACCTTC. Translation gives CASSPPQAYNYGYTF. Full variable domain (rest looked up from reference TRBV7-9 and TRBJ1-2): DTGVSQNPRHKITKRGQNVTFRCDPISEHNRLYWYRQTLGQGPEFLTYFQNEAQLEKSRLLSDRFSAERPKGSFSTLEIQRTEQGDSAMYLCASSPPQAYNYGYTFGSGTRLTVV.

In its sample, this clonotype was seen many times. The chain joins TRBV12-3 or TRBV12-4 to TRBJ2-1; D not resolved. Trimming pared 6 bases from V and 4 bases from J, leaving 13 bases between. This CDR3 spans 14 amino acids. CDR3 residues: CASSPSDVYNEQFF. The CDR3 nucleotides are TGTGCCAGCAGCCCCTCGGACGTTTACAATGAGCAGTTCTTC.

Worth noting for this clonotype: Germline is not matched at one junction end, which may reflect a read error. V and J are TRBV7-7 and TRBJ2-1, with D uncertain. Germline CDR1 is SSHAT and CDR2 is FNYEAQ (reference sequence). This CDR3 contains 15 residues. In nucleotides, the CDR3 is TGTGCTAGCAGCTCCGGACGGAACTCCTACAATGAGCAGTTCTTC. Protein: CASSSGRNSYNEQFF.

The sample holds many counts of this clonotype. The chain has TRBV12-3 or TRBV12-4 and TRBJ2-3; 13 bases match TRBD2. With 6 bases clipped from V and 5 bases from J, the junction kept 2 bases outside the gene matches. CDR3 size: 14 residues. CDR3 protein: CASRRTSGGDTQYF. The CDR3 DNA reads as TGTGCCAGCAGGCGGACTAGCGGGGGAGATACGCAGTATTTT.

In this sample, this clonotype turned up many times. The chain is built from TRBV5-1 and TRBJ1-1, with D possibly matching TRBD1 (6 bases). Germline V gene data show CDR1 as SGHRS and CDR2 as YFSETQ. V was cut by 5 bases and J by 7 bases, with 15 bases left in between. The CDR3 is made up of 13 amino acids. The CDR3 spells CASSLSGGGEAFF. The CDR3 DNA sequence: TGCGCCAGCAGTCTTAGCGGGGGCGGTGAAGCTTTCTTT. The full variable domain, its missing parts supplied by reference TRBV5-1 and TRBJ1-1, is KAGVTQTPRYLIKTRGQQVTLSCSPISGHRSVSWYQQTPGQGLQFLFEYFSETQRNKGNFPGRFSGRQFSNSRSEMNVSTLELGDSALYLCASSLSGGGEAFFGQGTRLTVV.

This clonotype was seen repeatedly, ten times or more. The V and J genes are TRBV5-4 and TRBJ2-5; 10 positions match TRBD2. From germline, CDR1 is SGHNT and CDR2 YYREEE (reference sequence). The ends lost 4 bases at V and 2 bases at J; junction bases unmatched: 11. There are 17 residues in the CDR3. CDR3 in amino acids: CASSVLILAGKQETQYF. In nucleotides, the CDR3 is TGTGCCAGCAGCGTTCTAATACTAGCGGGGAAACAAGAGACCCAGTACTTC.

This clonotype was detected ten times or more. The chain is built from TRBV6-4 and TRBJ2-1; D is uncertain. This CDR3 contains 13 residues. With 8 bases removed from V and 6 bases from J, the gap between germline ends came to 14 bases. Germline CDR1 is MRHNA and CDR2 is SNTAGT. CDR3 DNA sequence: TGTGCCAGCTCCGTCTGGGCAGGCAATGAGCAGTTCTTC. Its protein is CASSVWAGNEQFF.

A few counts support this clonotype. This chain links TRBV7-8 with TRBJ2-7, with D possibly TRBD2 on 6 matching bases. Germline-derived CDR1 and CDR2 are SGHVS and FQNEAQ. V lost 5 bases, J lost 0 bases, and 14 bases lay in between. The CDR3 has 15 amino acids. In nucleotides, the CDR3 is TGTGCCAGCAGCCCGGGGACCGGGAGCTCCTACGAGCAGTACTTC. Its protein product is CASSPGTGSSYEQYF. The variable domain in full, completed from reference TRBV7-8 and TRBJ2-7, reads GAGVSQSPRYKVAKRGQDVALRCDPISGHVSLFWYQQALGQGPEFLTYFQNEAQLDKSGLPSDRFFAERPEGSVSTLKIQRTQQEDSAVYLCASSPGTGSSYEQYFGPGTRLTVT.

This clonotype was seen at least ten times. The V call is TRBV7-9, the J call TRBJ2-7; 10 positions agree with TRBD2. Per germline, CDR1 SEHNR and CDR2 FQNEAQ (reference sequence). The length of the CDR3 is 17 residues. V dropped 4 bases and J dropped 3; count of bases not matched to a gene: 12. CDR3 region: CASSYQSSSGGVYEQYF. The CDR3 coding sequence is TGTGCCAGCAGCTATCAATCATCTAGCGGGGGCGTCTACGAGCAGTACTTC.

J is TRBJ1-4 and V is TRBV29-1, with D perhaps matching TRBD1 (6 bases). The CDR3 totals 12 residues. V lost 4 bases, J lost 4 bases, and 7 bases lay in between. CDR1 and CDR2 (germline): SQVTM, ANQGSEA. The CDR3 coding sequence is TGCAGCGTTGGACAGGATAATGAAAAACTGTTTTTT. Its translation: CSVGQDNEKLFF. Full variable domain (remainder filled in from reference TRBV29-1 and TRBJ1-4): SAVISQKPSRDICQRGTSLTIQCQVDSQVTMMFWYRQQPGQSLTLIATANQGSEATYESGFVIDKFPISRPNLTFSTLTVSNMSPEDSSIYLCSVGQDNEKLFFGSGTQLSVL.

In this sample, this clonotype turned up a few times. The genes are TRBV7-6 and TRBJ2-7; perhaps TRBD2 as D (5 bases). Trimming shortened V by 2 bases and J by 2 bases, and 16 bases separated the two germline ends. The CDR3 runs to 16 residues. Germline V lookup: CDR1 SGHVS, CDR2 FNYEAQ. The CDR3 is CASSLRAASFTYEQYF. CDR3 DNA sequence: TGTGCCAGCAGCTTAAGGGCGGCTAGCTTTACCTACGAGCAGTACTTC. Drawing the rest from reference TRBV7-6 and TRBJ2-7, the complete variable domain is GAGVSQSPRYKVTKRGQDVALRCDPISGHVSLYWYRQALGQGPEFLTYFNYEAQQDKSGLPNDRFSAERPEGSISTLTIQRTEQRDSAMYRCASSLRAASFTYEQYFGPGTRLTVT.

This clonotype turned up a few times. The chain is built from TRBV5-1 and TRBJ2-7; TRBD1 matches 8 bases. The germline gives CDR1 SGHRS, CDR2 YFSETQ. This CDR3 is 15 amino acids long. V lost 1 base, J lost 5 bases, and 8 bases stayed unmatched. This chain's CDR3 is CASSLHRGSWNEQYF. The CDR3 region has the DNA TGCGCCAGCAGCTTGCACAGGGGGTCTTGGAACGAGCAGTACTTC.

This clonotype has just a few counts. The rearrangement uses TRBV12-3 or TRBV12-4 and TRBJ2-4; TRBD2 is a possible D gene (7 bases). The CDR3 loop spans 15 amino acids. V lost 3 bases, J lost 1 base, and 10 bases lay in between. CDR3 sequence reads: CASSFRGAAKNIQYF. The CDR3 DNA reads TGTGCCAGCAGTTTTCGGGGGGCGGCCAAAAACATTCAGTACTTC.

This clonotype has a count of ten or more. J is TRBJ2-1 and V is TRBV7-9; 12 bases align to TRBD2. This CDR3 region has 15 residues. Germline trimming cut 5 bases from V and 12 bases from J; bases unmatched to any gene: 11. Germline V gives CDR1 SEHNR, CDR2 FQNEAQ (reference sequence). The CDR3 DNA follows: TGTGCCAGCAGCATTACGACTAGCGGGAGAGGTGCGCAGTTCTTC. Translation gives CASSITTSGRGAQFF. Full variable domain (outside the CDR3, taken from reference TRBV7-9 and TRBJ2-1): DTGVSQNPRHKITKRGQNVTFRCDPISEHNRLYWYRQTLGQGPEFLTYFQNEAQLEKSRLLSDRFSAERPKGSFSTLEIQRTEQGDSAMYLCASSITTSGRGAQFFGPGTRLTVL.

A few counts support this clonotype. The V call is TRBV7-9, the J call TRBJ2-2, with D possibly matching TRBD2 (6 bases). The CDR3 sequence is 15 residues long. CDR1 is SEHNR and CDR2 is FQNEAQ in the germline V gene (reference sequence). The V gene lost 8 bases and the J gene lost 7 bases, with 20 bases spanning the gap. The CDR3 sequence is CASLRLQRADGELFF. CDR3 coding DNA: TGTGCCAGCCTAAGACTCCAGCGGGCGGACGGGGAGCTGTTTTTT.

This clonotype was counted only a few times. The V and J genes are TRBV29-1 and TRBJ2-1; 7 positions agree with TRBD2. CDR3 size: 14 residues. With 4 bases clipped from V and 7 bases from J, the junction kept 10 bases outside the gene matches. Germline CDR1 reads SQVTM; CDR2 reads ANQGSEA. CDR3 sequence reads: CSVVASGDRNEQFF. The CDR3 DNA sequence: TGCAGCGTTGTGGCTAGCGGAGACCGGAATGAGCAGTTCTTC.

The chain couples TRBV10-1 to TRBJ2-7; D is undetermined. This CDR3 has 13 amino acids. The V and J ends lost 2 bases and 2 bases respectively, with 7 bases between them. Germline assignment: CDR1 WNHNN and CDR2 SYGVQD (reference sequence). In nucleotides, the CDR3 is TGCGCCAGCAGTGAGGGTCGGGCCTACGAGCAGTACTTC. Protein: CASSEGRAYEQYF.